A selection of T cell receptor beta chains follows, all from one sample in a study of tumor-infiltrating lymphocytes in oesophageal squamous cell carcinoma. One entry per CDR3 protein, called by TCRdb with MiXCR from the PCR reads. The repertoire has tens of thousands of distinct CDR3 sequences, about 35% of them found once; the top ten carry roughly an eighth. Sequencing was done on a sample of esophageal tumor tissue. Receptors were obtained from a male donor with esophageal squamous cell carcinoma. Both conserved end residues are part of each CDR3. The D gene is left open where the match is weak. For some rows the clone size is stated as once, few or many, or as a class when expanded; others skip it.

j_call,v_call,clone_size,d_call,cdr3_aa,cdr3_nt
TRBJ1-2,TRBV28,-,-,CASSFLSRFGYGYTF,TGTGCCAGCAGTTTTTTGTCGAGGTTCGGCTATGGCTACACCTTC
TRBJ2-6,TRBV6-2/TRBV6-3,medium-sized,-,CASSYDSSGANVLTF,TGTGCCAGCAGTTACGACAGCTCTGGGGCCAACGTCCTGACTTTC
TRBJ1-2,TRBV7-3,medium-sized,-,CASSPGITDYGYTF,TGTGCCAGCAGCCCGGGGATTACGGACTATGGCTACACCTTC
TRBJ2-7,TRBV5-1,-,-,CASSLYTDEQYF,TGCGCCAGCAGCTTATACACTGACGAGCAGTACTTC
TRBJ1-6,TRBV10-1,-,-,CASSGGGTMDYEQYF,TGCGCCAGCAGTGGGGGGGGCACTATGGACTACGAGCAGTACTTT
TRBJ1-1,TRBV11-2,-,-,CASSLRQGNTEAFF,TGTGCCAGCAGCTTAAGGCAGGGGAACACTGAAGCTTTCTTT
TRBJ2-5,TRBV7-6,-,-,CASSGRQGRYNEQYF,TGTGCCAGCAGCGGACGGCAGGGGAGGTACAATGAGCAGTACTTC
TRBJ2-6,TRBV7-4,once,-,CASSPRTLGHGANVLTF,TGTGCCAGCAGCCCGAGGACATTGGGTCATGGGGCCAACGTCCTGACTTTC
TRBJ2-7,TRBV7-6,-,-,CASSLGGPPETQYF,TGTGCTAGCAGCTTAGGTGGGCCCCCAGAGACCCAGTACTTT
TRBJ2-1,TRBV7-6,-,-,CASSLGRQVTGEQFF,TGTGCCAGCAGCTTAGGGCGGCAGGTTACGGGTGAGCAGTTCTTC
TRBJ2-7,TRBV7-2,medium-sized,TRBD1,CASSRDRISDEQYF,TGTGCCAGCAGCCGGGACAGAATTTCCGACGAGCAGTACTTC
TRBJ2-7,TRBV5-1,many,-,CASSLIGVGGHEQYF,TGCGCCAGCAGCTTGATCGGCGTTGGGGGGCACGAGCAGTACTTC
TRBJ2-1,TRBV3-1,-,TRBD2,CASSSGYGNEQFF,TGTGCCAGCAGTAGCGGGTACGGGAATGAGCAGTTCTTC
TRBJ2-7,TRBV28,many,-,CASSPPGGVNEQYF,TGTGCCAGCAGCCCCCCCGGGGGAGTCAACGAGCAGTACTTC
TRBJ1-6,TRBV24-1,-,-,CVTSGGTRDFYEQYF,TGTGTCACCAGTGGAGGGACTAGGGACTTCTACGAGCAGTACTTT
TRBJ2-1,TRBV7-9,-,-,CASSPSGERQFF,TGTGCCAGCAGCCCTTCGGGAGAAAGGCAGTTCTTC
TRBJ1-1,TRBV5-5,many,-,CASSSTLGNTEAFF,TGTGCCAGCAGCTCAACCTTGGGGAACACTGAAGCTTTCTTT
TRBJ2-3,TRBV5-6,-,-,CASSLPTSSSTDTQYF,TGTGCCAGCAGCTTGCCTACTTCTTCTAGCACAGATACGCAGTATTTT
TRBJ1-1,TRBV7-6,-,-,CASSEWENTEAFF,TGTGCCAGCAGCGAATGGGAGAACACTGAAGCTTTCTTT
TRBJ1-1,TRBV7-9,many,TRBD1,CASSLGDRATFF,TGTGCCAGCAGCTTAGGAGACAGGGCCACTTTCTTT
TRBJ2-7,TRBV5-1,many,-,CASSLAQGWYEQYF,TGCGCCAGCAGCTTGGCACAGGGTTGGTACGAGCAGTACTTC
TRBJ2-3,TRBV6-6,few,-,CASSYSNLALADTQYF,TGTGCCAGCAGTTACTCCAATCTAGCGTTAGCAGATACGCAGTATTTT
TRBJ1-1,TRBV27,many,TRBD1,CASSADRGGTEAFF,TGTGCCAGCAGTGCCGACAGGGGAGGGACTGAAGCTTTCTTT
TRBJ1-2,TRBV6-6,many,-,CASSYTGQTYTF,TGTGCCAGCAGTTACACTGGACAGACCTACACCTTC
TRBJ1-4,TRBV7-2,few,-,CASSAGDIGEKLFF,TGTGCCAGCAGCGCCGGGGATATAGGGGAAAAACTGTTTTTT
TRBJ2-7,TRBV11-2,many,TRBD1,CASSSGTGNYEQYF,TGTGCCAGCAGCTCCGGGACAGGGAATTACGAGCAGTACTTC
TRBJ2-6,TRBV4-3,-,-,CASSQDAGAGANVLTF,TGCGCCAGCAGCCAAGATGCAGGGGCTGGGGCCAACGTCCTGACTTTC
TRBJ1-4,TRBV15,few,-,CATSSQGMGEKLFF,TGTGCCACCAGCAGCCAAGGGATGGGCGAAAAACTGTTTTTT
TRBJ2-1,TRBV6-2/TRBV6-3,-,-,CASSEFVRAGNEQFF,TGTGCCAGCAGTGAATTTGTCAGGGCCGGCAATGAGCAGTTCTTC
TRBJ1-2,TRBV7-8,medium-sized,-,CASSLGRFDYGYTF,TGTGCCAGCAGCCTGGGACGTTTTGACTATGGCTACACCTTC
TRBJ1-2,TRBV10-3,-,TRBD1,CAISETGGYGYTF,TGTGCCATCAGTGAGACAGGGGGCTATGGCTACACCTTC
TRBJ2-1,TRBV6-1,few,-,CASSERWGQTMDEQFF,TGTGCCAGCAGTGAGCGCTGGGGACAAACAATGGATGAGCAGTTCTTC
TRBJ2-5,TRBV7-9,many,-,CASSLGKGWSETQYF,TGTGCCAGCAGCTTAGGGAAGGGGTGGAGCGAGACCCAGTACTTC
TRBJ1-1,TRBV29-1,-,-,CSVVSPWNTEAFF,TGCAGCGTTGTTTCCCCCTGGAACACTGAAGCTTTCTTT
TRBJ1-3,TRBV28,-,-,CASSPGQGNTIYF,TGTGCCAGCAGTCCAGGACAGGGAAACACCATATATTTT
TRBJ2-3,TRBV7-2,-,TRBD1,CASSFRQGSGADTQYF,TGTGCCAGCAGTTTCCGACAGGGGAGCGGCGCAGATACGCAGTATTTT
TRBJ2-1,TRBV6-6,-,-,CASSYSFAPGGNEQFF,TGTGCCAGCAGTTACTCCTTCGCCCCAGGGGGGAATGAGCAGTTCTTC
TRBJ2-7,TRBV5-8,many,-,CASSLLVGRRREQYF,TGTGCCAGCAGCTTGTTGGTAGGGCGGAGGCGCGAGCAGTACTTC
TRBJ2-1,TRBV7-6,-,TRBD2,CASSLSGSSYNEQFF,TGTGCCAGCAGCTTAAGCGGGAGTTCCTACAATGAGCAGTTCTTC
TRBJ1-1,TRBV6-1,many,TRBD1,CASTPRDRLSAEAFF,TGTGCCAGCACCCCCAGGGACAGGCTCTCCGCTGAAGCTTTCTTT
TRBJ2-7,TRBV7-2,medium-sized,TRBD2,CASSLATSGSSYEQYF,TGTGCCAGCAGCTTAGCGACTAGCGGTAGCTCCTACGAGCAGTACTTC
TRBJ1-4,TRBV19,many,TRBD1,CASTDGGAGQGGEKLFF,TGTGCCAGTACCGACGGAGGGGCCGGACAGGGCGGAGAAAAACTGTTTTTT
TRBJ2-3,TRBV11-2,-,TRBD2,CASRHGTSGRDTQYF,TGTGCCAGCAGGCATGGGACTAGTGGCAGGGATACGCAGTATTTT
TRBJ2-2,TRBV24-1,-,-,CATSERVIGELFF,TGTGCCACCAGTGAGAGGGTCATCGGGGAGCTGTTTTTT
TRBJ2-1,TRBV12-3/TRBV12-4,-,TRBD1,CASSPPGQDLYNEQFF,TGTGCCAGCAGTCCCCCGGGACAGGATCTATACAATGAGCAGTTCTTC
TRBJ1-6,TRBV30,-,-,CAWSRRNNSPLHF,TGTGCCTGGAGTAGGCGGAATAATTCACCCCTCCACTTT
TRBJ2-7,TRBV6-2/TRBV6-3,many,TRBD2,CASSYAAGESEQYF,TGTGCCAGCAGTTACGCAGCGGGAGAAAGCGAGCAGTACTTC
TRBJ2-1,TRBV6-1,-,-,CASSPHNEQFF,TGTGCCAGCAGCCCACACAATGAGCAGTTCTTC
TRBJ2-6,TRBV7-3,-,-,CASSPPRTQDRGGRAVLRF,-
TRBJ2-5,TRBV12-3/TRBV12-4,few,TRBD1,CASSFQQGEETQYF,TGTGCCAGCAGTTTTCAACAGGGGGAAGAGACCCAGTACTTC